This T cell receptor beta chain came from a study of blood T cell repertoires in COVID-19. Looking at the study overall: The samples span acute and convalescent COVID-19 from the United States, Italy and Spain.

In the original workflow: Quantification of nucleated cells was approximated via reference gene primer amplification. TCRdb's copy holds only in-frame clones and misses some; the assay was immunoSEQ multiplex PCR. For V, J and clone size, that table is used; D and trimming come from the DNA. The sample lists tens of thousands of clones, 85% to 90% seen once, with 3.5% to 5% in the top ten. This clone was recorded only once. This CDR3 spans 14 amino acids. Germline CDR1 is MNHEY and CDR2 is SVGAGI. V was pared by 2 bases and J by 3 bases, with 1 base of the junction left unmatched. The chain recombines TRBV6-5 with TRBJ1-5; TRBD1 matches 7 bases. Sequenced sample: peripheral blood. The receptor's source is a human donor in a cohort sampled during active COVID-19. The CDR3 bases are TGTGCCAGCAGTTACAGGGGGCTCAATCAGCCCCAGCATTTT. Protein product: CASSYRGLNQPQHF.